The 20 T cell receptor beta chains listed next were all sequenced from one sample in a study of beta chain features in type 1 diabetes. Every bit of the isolated RNA underwent reverse transcription, so sequencing read expressed TCRB transcripts. Sequencing used immunoSEQ multiplex PCR; TCRdb keeps in-frame clones, though not all of them. The data contain 850,000 to 900,000 clones, roughly 15% of them singletons. The material sequenced was naive CD4+ T cells from blood. These receptors were obtained from a woman aged 18-29 years in good health.

The chain recombines TRBV18 with TRBJ2-3, with 8 positions matching TRBD2. CDR1 and CDR2 (germline): KGHSH, LQKENI. This CDR3 has 14 amino acids. V trimming: 5 bases; J trimming: 3 bases; junction bases outside the gene matches: 4. CDR3 amino acids: CASSGTSQTDTQYF. DNA of the CDR3: TGTGCCAGCTCAGGGACTAGTCAGACAGATACGCAGTATTTT. Supplemented by reference TRBV18 and TRBJ2-3, the full variable domain reads NAGVMQNPRHLVRRRGQEARLRCSPMKGHSHVYWYRQLPEEGLKFMVYLQKENIIDESGMPKERFSAEFPKEGPSILRIQQVVRGDSAAYFCASSGTSQTDTQYFGPGTRLTVL.

Turning to this clone: One end of the junction varies from germline; a read error may be responsible. The CDR3 DNA is TGTGCCAGCAGTTACTCGAGGGCCAGGGAGAATGGCTACACCTTC. Translation gives CASSYSRARENGYTF. The rearrangement links TRBV10-3 to TRBJ1-2, with D perhaps matching TRBD1 (5 bases). Germline V gene sequence: CDR1 ENHRY, CDR2 SYGVKD. There are 15 residues in the CDR3.

The genes are TRBV5-1 and TRBJ2-2; a weak D match, TRBD1 (6 bases). Germline CDR1 SGHRS, CDR2 YFSETQ. V lost 4 bases, J lost 0 bases, and 7 bases lay in between. The CDR3 is 14 residues long. CDR3 sequence: CASSGGPNTGELFF. In nucleotides, the CDR3 is TGCGCCAGCAGCGGGGGCCCGAACACCGGGGAGCTGTTTTTT.

This chain uses TRBV7-3 with TRBJ2-3, with D hard to call. The germline CDR1 and CDR2 sequences are SGHTA and FQGTGA. The CDR3 contains 15 residues. V was trimmed by 5 bases and J by 4 bases, leaving 16 bases between them. The CDR3 DNA reads as TGTGCCAGCAGCGCGACCGGATCAGGTTCAGATACGCAGTATTTT. This codes for CASSATGSGSDTQYF.

The chain recombines TRBV7-9 with TRBJ2-7; 12 nucleotides match TRBD2. The CDR3 is 16 residues long. Trimming at V came to 5 bases and at J to 5 bases, leaving 10 bases not matched to a gene. The V gene's germline CDR1 is SEHNR and CDR2 FQNEAQ (reference sequence). The CDR3 nucleotides read TGTGCCAGCAGCCCTGGGACTAGCGGGTATATTAACGAGCAGTACTTC. Its protein product is CASSPGTSGYINEQYF.

The CDR3 DNA follows: TGTGCCAGCAGCCGGGGACTAGCGTTGTACGAGCAGTACTTC. Protein: CASSRGLALYEQYF. The V gene is TRBV7-2, the J gene TRBJ2-7, with TRBD2 matching 10 bases. CDR3 length: 14 residues. Germline CDR1 reads SGHTA; CDR2 reads FQGNSA. J was trimmed by 4 bases and V by 5 bases; bases with no gene match: 5.

This clone was counted only a few times. The chain joins TRBV7-9 to TRBJ2-2; 7 bases align to TRBD2. J lost 0 bases, V lost 5 bases, and 9 bases had no gene match. Germline CDR1 reads SEHNR; CDR2 reads FQNEAQ (reference sequence). The CDR3 covers 17 residues. CDR3 residues: CASSPQSTSANTGELFF. DNA of the CDR3: TGTGCCAGCAGCCCCCAAAGTACTAGCGCGAACACCGGGGAGCTGTTTTTT.

This clone has a handful of counts. The chain recombines TRBV6-6 with TRBJ2-3; D is perhaps TRBD1 (6 bases). Germline V CDR1 and CDR2: MNHNY, SVGAGI (reference sequence). The CDR3 contains 14 residues. V was pared by 5 bases and J by 0 bases, with 9 bases between. The CDR3 loop is CASSRQVSTDTQYF. The DNA for the CDR3 is TGTGCCAGCAGTCGACAGGTTAGCACAGATACGCAGTATTTT.

In this sample, this clone turned up a few times. The CDR3 region has the DNA TGTGCCAGCAGACTGAGAGATACGCAGTATTTT. Translation: CASRLRDTQYF. The rearrangement joins TRBV28 to TRBJ2-3; D remains unclear. Germline CDR1 and CDR2: MDHEN and SYDVKM. V was pared by 6 bases and J by 5 bases, with 6 bases between. This CDR3 comprises 11 residues.

This sequence joins TRBV5-1 and TRBJ2-1; D is uncertain. In germline, CDR1 is SGHRS, CDR2 YFSETQ. This CDR3 comprises 14 residues. V was pared by 0 bases and J by 4 bases, with 8 bases between. The CDR3 nucleotides are TGCGCCAGCAGCTTGGACTGGGAATACAATGAGCAGTTCTTC. Protein product: CASSLDWEYNEQFF.

The V and J genes are TRBV29-1 and TRBJ2-6; D remains ambiguous. CDR1 is SQVTM, CDR2 ANQGSEA, per germline. V gave up 6 bases and J gave up 0 bases, with 9 bases separating them. The CDR3 has 14 amino acids. In DNA, the CDR3 is TGCAGCGTAACAGCCGACTCTGGGGCCAACGTCCTGACTTTC. This codes for CSVTADSGANVLTF.

The J gene is TRBJ1-5, the V gene TRBV28; D ambiguous. Germline V CDR1 and CDR2: MDHEN, SYDVKM. This CDR3 has 14 amino acids. The V end lost 6 bases, the J end lost 6 bases, and 15 bases lay between the germline ends. In DNA form, the CDR3 reads TGTGCCAGCAGGGGAATGGGGTCGGGTCAGCCCCAGCATTTT. It specifies CASRGMGSGQPQHF.

This clone was observed a few times. CDR3 protein: CASSLEGGGSTEAFF. DNA of the CDR3: TGTGCCAGCAGTTTAGAGGGGGGGGGCAGTACTGAAGCTTTCTTT. The chain employs TRBV27 and TRBJ1-1; D may be TRBD1 (6 bases). Deletions cut 2 bases from V and 5 bases from J, with 15 bases between. Germline V gene lookup returns CDR1 MNHEY and CDR2 SMNVEV (reference sequence). The CDR3 totals 15 residues.

This clone came up a few times. The chain is built from TRBV20-1 and TRBJ2-1; the D gene is possibly TRBD2 (5 bases). The germline V and J ends were trimmed by 1 base and 9 bases, with 7 bases remaining between them. CDR3 size: 11 residues. Germline lookup yields CDR1 DFQATT and CDR2 SNEGSKA (reference sequence). The CDR3 sequence is CSARAEGEQFF. The CDR3 bases are TGCAGTGCTAGAGCCGAGGGTGAGCAGTTCTTC.

The sample holds a few counts of this clone. The gene calls are TRBV7-9 and TRBJ1-2; 12 bases match TRBD1. Trimming at V came to 5 bases and at J to 8 bases, leaving 6 bases not matched to a gene. The CDR3 consists of 14 residues. Germline V gene lookup returns CDR1 SEHNR and CDR2 FQNEAQ (reference sequence). The CDR3 bases are TGTGCCAGCAGCCCAGGGACAGGGGGCAAAGGCTACACCTTC. Encoded protein: CASSPGTGGKGYTF. Variable domain in full (rest from reference TRBV7-9 and TRBJ1-2): DTGVSQNPRHKITKRGQNVTFRCDPISEHNRLYWYRQTLGQGPEFLTYFQNEAQLEKSRLLSDRFSAERPKGSFSTLEIQRTEQGDSAMYLCASSPGTGGKGYTFGSGTRLTVV.

A word on this clone: This sample includes further DNA sequences coding for the same CDR3. V and J are TRBV18 and TRBJ2-7; no firm D call. Germline values: CDR1 KGHSH, CDR2 LQKENI. The CDR3 has 13 amino acids. Trimming removed 3 bases from V and 0 bases from J, with 6 bases in between. CDR3 DNA sequence: TGTGCCAGCTCACCTGTCAGCTCCTACGAGCAGTACTTC. As protein: CASSPVSSYEQYF.

The chain carries TRBV4-1 and TRBJ2-3; 11 bases match TRBD2. Germline-derived CDR1 and CDR2 are MGHRA and YSYEKL. Trimming cost V 4 bases and J 2 bases; bases outside gene matches: 5. CDR3 size: 16 residues. CDR3 sequence: CASSPGLAGTTDTQYF. DNA of the CDR3: TGCGCCAGCAGCCCCGGACTAGCGGGCACCACAGATACGCAGTATTTT.

The chain is built from TRBV4-2 and TRBJ2-5; 13 nucleotides line up with TRBD2. Per the germline V gene, CDR1 is LGHNA and CDR2 is YNFKEQ. The CDR3 contains 16 residues. The junction had 9 bases not matched to a gene; V was cut back by 4 bases and J by 7 bases. The CDR3 nucleotides read TGTGCCAGCAGCCTCTGGACTAGCGGGAGTCCGGGGACCCAGTACTTC. Protein: CASSLWTSGSPGTQYF.

As concerns this clone: This specimen includes other DNA sequences encoding the same CDR3. The CDR3: CASSSGLDTQYF. For the CDR3, the DNA is TGCGCCAGCAGCTCCGGACTAGATACGCAGTATTTT. This chain links TRBV5-1 with TRBJ2-3, with D perhaps TRBD2 (5 bases). In germline, CDR1 is SGHRS, CDR2 YFSETQ. V was cut by 3 bases and J by 5 bases, with 7 bases left in between. The CDR3 contains 12 residues.

The chain links TRBV19 to TRBJ2-3, with D tentatively TRBD2 (5 bases). V dropped 10 bases and J dropped 0 bases, with 11 bases sitting between them. CDR1 LNHDA and CDR2 SQIVND come from the germline V gene (reference sequence). This CDR3 region has 13 residues. The CDR3: CATSPGSTDTQYF. CDR3 DNA: TGTGCCACTAGCCCTGGAAGCACAGATACGCAGTATTTT.